Given below is one T cell receptor beta chain in context. Sequenced by immunoSEQ multiplex PCR; TCRdb stores in-frame clones only, minus some. The sample contains 250,000 or so clones, 84% of which appear only once. Germline lookup yields CDR1 SGHAT and CDR2 FQNNGV. V lost 0 bases to trimming and J lost 5 bases, with 5 bases between them. The CDR3 runs to 13 residues. The data are from a study of blood T cell repertoires in COVID-19. Study in general: Sites in the United States, Italy and Spain provided acute and convalescent COVID-19 samples.

The chain has TRBV11-2 and TRBJ2-1; D is uncertain. Material for sequencing was PBMCs or T cells enriched from blood (not recorded which). This TCR was sampled from a man in his 60s who had recovered from COVID-19. As DNA, the CDR3 is TGTGCCAGCAGCTTAGAGGTAGACAATGAGCAGTTCTTC. It translates to CASSLEVDNEQFF.